The 21 T cell receptor beta chains in this list originate from one sample, sequenced in a study of blood T cell repertoires in COVID-19. Produced via immunoSEQ multiplex PCR; TCRdb's table is partial and in-frame only. The sample yields a few hundred thousand clones, around 86% seen once. Sequenced sample: peripheral blood. The receptors stem from a young man who had recovered from COVID-19.

V gene TRBV9 combines with J gene TRBJ2-2; maybe TRBD1 (5 bases). This CDR3 has 16 residues. CDR1 SGDLS and CDR2 YYNGEE come from the germline V gene. The V and J ends lost 0 bases and 0 bases respectively, with 9 bases between them. The CDR3: CASSVAIGANTGELFF. CDR3 nucleotide sequence: TGTGCCAGCAGCGTAGCCATAGGGGCGAACACCGGGGAGCTGTTTTTT.

This clone was counted once. The CDR3 DNA sequence: TGTGCCAGCAGCGTAGGAAAGGGGACTCCGCAGTTCTTC. It is translated as CASSVGKGTPQFF. The V gene is TRBV9, the J gene TRBJ2-1, with D possibly being TRBD2 (6 bases). The V gene lost 0 bases and the J gene lost 12 bases, with 13 bases spanning the gap. The CDR3 totals 13 residues. Germline V gene lookup returns CDR1 SGDLS and CDR2 YYNGEE.

This rearrangement joins TRBV9 to TRBJ1-1; no clear D. The germline gives CDR1 SGDLS, CDR2 YYNGEE. V lost 4 bases and J lost 3, with 13 bases in between. This CDR3 has 14 amino acids. CDR3 in DNA: TGTGCCAGCAGCTTTGGAGGAAGCGACACTGAAGCTTTCTTT. Translating it yields CASSFGGSDTEAFF.

The chain combines TRBV5-6 with TRBJ1-2, with a tentative D call TRBD1 (5 bases). This CDR3 spans 17 amino acids. Trimming took off 4 bases at V and 5 bases at J, with 24 bases between the two ends. In germline, CDR1 is SGHDT, CDR2 YYEEEE. The CDR3 here is CASSAQVRAGARYGYTF. For the CDR3, the DNA is TGTGCCAGCAGCGCCCAGGTCAGGGCCGGTGCCCGATATGGCTACACCTTC.

This chain links TRBV6-2 or TRBV6-3 with TRBJ1-2; 8 bases line up with TRBD1. This CDR3 contains 14 residues. Germline V gives CDR1 MNHEY, CDR2 SVGEGT. Trimming at V came to 0 bases and at J to 6 bases, leaving 3 bases not matched to a gene. CDR3 loop: CASSYSAGGDGYTF. CDR3 bases: TGTGCCAGCAGTTACTCGGCAGGGGGCGATGGCTACACCTTC.

J is TRBJ2-7 and V is TRBV5-5; no firm D call. The CDR3 spans 14 residues. Trimming cost V 2 bases and J 4 bases, with 13 bases left between them. Germline CDR1 reads SGHKS; CDR2 reads YYEKEE (reference sequence). In DNA, the CDR3 is TGTGCCAGCAGCTTTCGCTTAAGCAATTACGAGCAGTACTTC. Translating gives CASSFRLSNYEQYF.

The V gene is TRBV2, the J gene TRBJ1-2; possible D gene TRBD1, 5 bases. The CDR3 has 13 amino acids. V was trimmed by 7 bases and J by 3 bases, leaving 12 bases between them. Per the germline V gene, CDR1 is SNHLY and CDR2 is FYNNEI. DNA for the CDR3: TGTGCCAGCACCCCGGACACTGACTATGGCTACACCTTC. Translated: CASTPDTDYGYTF.

The chain employs TRBV14 and TRBJ1-4; TRBD1 aligns across 7 bases. The CDR3 contains 17 residues. From germline, CDR1 is SGHDN and CDR2 FVKESK. Trimming removed 1 base from V and 4 bases from J; junction bases left unmatched: 9. Here the CDR3 reads CASSQVSFGTDNEKLFF. In DNA form, the CDR3 reads TGTGCCAGCAGCCAAGTTTCTTTCGGGACAGATAATGAAAAACTGTTTTTT.

J is TRBJ1-2 and V is TRBV7-9; no firm D call. CDR3 size: 16 residues. V lost 0 bases, J lost 3 bases, and 14 bases lay in between. Germline V gene data show CDR1 as SEHNR and CDR2 as FQNEAQ (reference sequence). In nucleotides, the CDR3 is TGTGCCAGCAGCTTAGCCTTGAGAGGGAGCGACTATGGCTACACCTTC. It yields the protein CASSLALRGSDYGYTF.

This chain connects TRBV18 to TRBJ1-4, with D uncertain. This CDR3 has 14 residues. Per germline, CDR1 KGHSH and CDR2 LQKENI. Trimming pared 5 bases from V and 7 bases from J, leaving 14 bases between. The CDR3: CASSLAEHSEKLFF. The DNA of the CDR3 is TGTGCCAGCTCATTAGCTGAACATAGTGAAAAACTGTTTTTT.

A single count supports this clone. This chain joins TRBV25-1 and TRBJ2-7, with TRBD2 identical over 7 bases. The CDR3 runs 13 residues. Germline values: CDR1 MGHDK, CDR2 SYGVNS. Trimming removed 2 bases from V and 6 bases from J; junction bases left unmatched: 4. The CDR3 spells CASSEGWGGEQYF. The CDR3 region has the DNA TGTGCCAGCAGTGAAGGGTGGGGGGGCGAGCAGTACTTC.

The rearrangement joins TRBV5-4 to TRBJ1-6; tentatively, D is TRBD1 (5 bases). This CDR3 has 14 residues. The germline V gene encodes CDR1 SGHNT and CDR2 YYREEE (reference sequence). V shed 1 base and J shed 10 bases, with 12 bases lying between them. In DNA form, the CDR3 reads TGTGCCAGCAGCTTGAGAGGGGAGGGCTCACCCCTCCACTTT. This codes for CASSLRGEGSPLHF.

The gene calls are TRBV13 and TRBJ2-7; 14 nucleotides match TRBD2. With V trimmed by 4 bases and J by 2 bases, 7 bases remained unmatched. The CDR3 length is 17 residues. The germline gives CDR1 PRHDT, CDR2 FYEKMQ (reference sequence). The CDR3 reads CASSSGLAGGPPYEQYF. In DNA form, the CDR3 reads TGTGCCAGCAGCTCAGGACTAGCGGGGGGACCACCCTACGAGCAGTACTTC.

The chain uses TRBV4-3 and TRBJ2-3, with TRBD2 matching over 14 bases. Per the germline V gene, CDR1 is LGHNA and CDR2 is YSLEER. The CDR3 has 18 amino acids. After removal of 4 bases from V and 5 bases from J, the junction contained 11 bases not matched to a gene. CDR3 protein: CASSRGLAGVASQDTQYF. The CDR3, as DNA: TGCGCCAGCAGCCGGGGACTAGCGGGGGTCGCCTCACAAGATACGCAGTATTTT.

V usage is TRBV5-1 and J usage is TRBJ2-5, with TRBD1 matching 9 bases. The CDR3 covers 15 residues. Germline lookup yields CDR1 SGHRS and CDR2 YFSETQ. V shed 4 bases, J shed 5 bases, and the junction held 9 bases outside the gene matches. Written as DNA, the CDR3 is TGCGCCAGCAGCAATAGGACAGGGGTAGGGGAGACCCAGTACTTC. Amino acids: CASSNRTGVGETQYF.

The chain carries TRBV2 and TRBJ1-1; D remains ambiguous. This CDR3 region has 12 residues. The V end was cut by 8 bases, the J end by 5 bases, with 12 bases between. The germline V gene has CDR1 SNHLY and CDR2 FYNNEI. The CDR3 region has the DNA TGTGCCAGCTTGGCCTCCTCGACTGAAGCTTTCTTT. It encodes CASLASSTEAFF. Variable domain in full (rest from reference TRBV2 and TRBJ1-1): EPEVTQTPSHQVTQMGQEVILRCVPISNHLYFYWYRQILGQKVEFLVSFYNNEISEKSEIFDDQFSVERPDGSNFTLKIRSTKLEDSAMYFCASLASSTEAFFGQGTRLTVV.

J is TRBJ1-5 and V is TRBV30; D not certain. Trimming took off 4 bases at V and 2 bases at J, with 9 bases between the two ends. Germline loops: CDR1 GTSNPN, CDR2 SVGIG (reference sequence). CDR3 length: 13 amino acids. The CDR3 loop is CAWTGQGNQPQHF. The CDR3 region has the DNA TGTGCCTGGACAGGCCAGGGCAATCAGCCCCAGCATTTT. The whole variable domain, remainder taken from reference TRBV30 and TRBJ1-5, is SQTIHQWPATLVQPVGSPLSLECTVEGTSNPNLYWYRQAAGRGLQLLFYSVGIGQISSEVPQNLSASRPQDRQFILSSKKLLLSDSGFYLCAWTGQGNQPQHFGDGTRLSIL.

This chain connects TRBV7-7 to TRBJ1-1, with a tentative D call TRBD1 (6 bases). The length of the CDR3 is 14 residues. Per germline, CDR1 SSHAT and CDR2 FNYEAQ (reference sequence). The V end lost 4 bases, the J end lost 8 bases, and 17 bases lay between the germline ends. The CDR3, as DNA: TGTGCCAGCAGCTCTTCGACACAGGGTTTGGAAGCTTTCTTT. It yields the protein CASSSSTQGLEAFF.

The V and J genes are TRBV4-2 and TRBJ2-2; TRBD2 might be the D (5 bases). The CDR3 has 16 amino acids. The germline V gene encodes CDR1 LGHNA and CDR2 YNFKEQ. Deletions cut 5 bases from V and 1 base from J, with 14 bases between. CDR3 DNA sequence: TGTGCCAGCAGCGGAGGTGGCGGGCTGAACACCGGGGAGCTGTTTTTT. This sequence encodes CASSGGGGLNTGELFF.

The chain carries TRBV29-1 and TRBJ2-7; 8 nucleotides align to TRBD2. V shed 8 bases and J 2 bases; nucleotides not matched to a gene: 11. Germline CDR1 and CDR2: SQVTM and ANQGSEA. The CDR3 sequence is 14 residues long. Here the CDR3 DNA reads TGCAGCACTCTGGAGGGACTAGGACCCTACGAGCAGTACTTC. Encoded protein: CSTLEGLGPYEQYF.

The chain combines TRBV30 with TRBJ1-2; perhaps TRBD1 as D (6 bases). The ends were cut back, 0 bases at V and 8 bases at J, with 13 bases in the middle. The CDR3 extends over 13 amino acids. Germline V gene sequence: CDR1 GTSNPN, CDR2 SVGIG (reference sequence). CDR3 DNA: TGTGCCTGGAGTGTAAACAGGGATGTGGGCTACACCTTC. This gives the protein CAWSVNRDVGYTF.